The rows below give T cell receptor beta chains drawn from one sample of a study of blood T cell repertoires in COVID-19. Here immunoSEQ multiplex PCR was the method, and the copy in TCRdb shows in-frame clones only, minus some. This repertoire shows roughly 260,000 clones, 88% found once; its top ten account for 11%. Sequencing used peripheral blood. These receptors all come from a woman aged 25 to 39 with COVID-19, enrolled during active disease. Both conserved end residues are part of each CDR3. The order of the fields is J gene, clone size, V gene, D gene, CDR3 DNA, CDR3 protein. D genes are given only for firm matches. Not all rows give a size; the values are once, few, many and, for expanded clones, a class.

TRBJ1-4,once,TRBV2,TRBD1,TGTGCCAGCAGTAACAGGGGTGGATATGAAAAACTGTTTTTT,CASSNRGGYEKLFF
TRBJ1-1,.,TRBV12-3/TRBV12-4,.,TGTGCCAGCAGCCACTTGAACACTGAAGCTTTCTTT,CASSHLNTEAFF
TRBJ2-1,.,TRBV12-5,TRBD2,TGTGCTAGTGGTTCTGGACTAGCGGGATACAATGAGCAGTTCTTC,CASGSGLAGYNEQFF
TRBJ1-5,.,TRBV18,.,TGTGCCAGCTCACCCGGCGGGTCGCAGCCCCAGCATTTT,CASSPGGSQPQHF
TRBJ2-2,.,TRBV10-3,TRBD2,TGTGCCATCTCTTGGACTAGCACCAACACCGGGGAGCTGTTTTTT,CAISWTSTNTGELFF
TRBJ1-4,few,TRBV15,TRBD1,TGTGCCACCAGCAGTGGACAGGGCGGTAATGAAAAACTGTTTTTT,CATSSGQGGNEKLFF
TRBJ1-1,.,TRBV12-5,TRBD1,TGTGCTAGTGGTTTGGGTTCAGGGGGATTTGAAGCTTTCTTT,CASGLGSGGFEAFF
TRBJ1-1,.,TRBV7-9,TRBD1,TGTGCCAGCAGCTTTGAGGGGGCGAAGACTGAAGCTTTCTTT,CASSFEGAKTEAFF
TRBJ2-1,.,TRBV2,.,TGTGCCAGAAACCTAGCAGGTACAAACAATGAGCAGTTCTTC,CARNLAGTNNEQFF
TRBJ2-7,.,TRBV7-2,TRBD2,TGTGCCAGCAGCTCAGCCCGGCTAGCGGGAGCGCCCCGCGAGCAGTACTTC,CASSSARLAGAPREQYF
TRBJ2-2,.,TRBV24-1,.,TGTGCCACCAGCGACCCTTCTCGGGGGACCGGGGAGCTGTTTTTT,CATSDPSRGTGELFF
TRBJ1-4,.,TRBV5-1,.,TGCGCCAGCAGCTTGACAGAAAGGTTATGGGAAAAACTGTTTTTT,CASSLTERLWEKLFF
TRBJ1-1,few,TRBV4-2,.,TGTGCCAGCAGCCAAAGGGGCGGGGGCATCACTGAAGCTTTCTTT,CASSQRGGGITEAFF
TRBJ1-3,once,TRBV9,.,TGTGCCAGCAGCTCAGGAGGTGGAAACACCATATATTTT,CASSSGGGNTIYF
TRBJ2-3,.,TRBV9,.,TGTGCCAGCAGCCCAAACGGGGGGCGCACAGATACGCAGTATTTT,CASSPNGGRTDTQYF
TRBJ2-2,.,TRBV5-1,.,TGCGCCAGCAGCCGCGCGCGGGGCGGGGAGCTGTTTTTT,CASSRARGGELFF
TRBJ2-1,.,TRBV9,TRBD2,TGTGCCACCGGGACTACAAGCAATGAGCAGTTCTTC,CATGTTSNEQFF
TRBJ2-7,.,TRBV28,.,TGTGCCAGCAGTTTACCTCAGGGCAGGCAGTACTTC,CASSLPQGRQYF
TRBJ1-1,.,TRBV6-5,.,TGTGCCACGGTCCCGAACAGGGTCTTGAGGACTGAAGCTTTCTTT,CATVPNRVLRTEAFF
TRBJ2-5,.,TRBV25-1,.,TGTGCCAGCAGTGAAGGCCAGATTCAAGAGACCCAGTACTTC,CASSEGQIQETQYF
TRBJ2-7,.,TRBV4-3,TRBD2,TGCGCCAGCAGCCTTTTACTAGCGGGGGGATTATACGAGCAGTACTTC,CASSLLLAGGLYEQYF
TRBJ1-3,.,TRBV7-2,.,TGTGCCAGCAGCAGAGGAGGGGTTGGAAACACCATATATTTT,CASSRGGVGNTIYF
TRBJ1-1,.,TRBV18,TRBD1,TGTGCCAGCTCACTGACAGGGGTACCTGAAGCTTTCTTT,CASSLTGVPEAFF
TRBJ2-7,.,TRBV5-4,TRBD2,TGTGCCAGCAGCGGAGGACTAGCGGGGTCCTACGAGCAGTACTTC,CASSGGLAGSYEQYF
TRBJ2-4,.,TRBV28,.,TGTGCCAGCATCAGCGTGGAGGGAGCCAAAAACATTCAGTACTTC,CASISVEGAKNIQYF
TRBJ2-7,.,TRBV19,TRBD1,TGTGCCAGTAGTATGGACAGGGGAATTTACGAGCAGTACTTC,CASSMDRGIYEQYF
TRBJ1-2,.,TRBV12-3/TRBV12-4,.,TGTGCCAGCAGTTTAGCGGGGCCCCATGGCTACACCTTC,CASSLAGPHGYTF
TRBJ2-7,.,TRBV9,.,TGTGCCAGCAGCTTCAAGTCAGGGGAGTTATACGAGCAGTACTTC,CASSFKSGELYEQYF
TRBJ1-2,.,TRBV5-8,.,TGTGCCAGCAGCTTGGCGGCCCGGGGAGGCTATGGCTACATCTTC,CASSLAARGGYGYIF
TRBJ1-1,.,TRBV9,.,TGTGCCAGCAGCGTAGGGGGCCGTGGTGAAGCTTTCTTT,CASSVGGRGEAFF
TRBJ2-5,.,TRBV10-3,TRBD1,TGTGCCATCCTTGGACAGGGGCAAGAGACCCAGTACTTC,CAILGQGQETQYF
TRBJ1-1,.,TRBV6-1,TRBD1,TGTGCCAGCAGTGACGGGACAGGGTTGAACACTGAAGCTTTCTTT,CASSDGTGLNTEAFF
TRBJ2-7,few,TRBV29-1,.,TGCAGCGTTGAAGATCGTGACAGATACGAGCAGTACTTC,CSVEDRDRYEQYF
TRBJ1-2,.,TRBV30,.,TGTGCCTGGAGCCTCTCCGGGGTAAACTATGGCTACACCTTC,CAWSLSGVNYGYTF
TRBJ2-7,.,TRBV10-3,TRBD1,TGTGCCATCAGGGATGACAGGGGAGCCTACGAGCAGTACTTC,CAIRDDRGAYEQYF
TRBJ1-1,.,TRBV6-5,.,TGTGCCAGCAGTCGCGGGGAGAGGAACACTGAAGCTTTCTTT,CASSRGERNTEAFF
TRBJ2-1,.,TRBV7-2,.,TGTGCCAGCAGCTTATTTGGGCGGGAAGGAAATGAGCAGTTCTTC,CASSLFGREGNEQFF
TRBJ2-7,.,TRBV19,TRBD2,TGTGCCAGTAGTATAAGAGCGGGAGTGTACGAGCAGTACTTC,CASSIRAGVYEQYF
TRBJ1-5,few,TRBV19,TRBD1,TGTGCCAGTAGTACTCCCTCGGGGGCAGGGGGAAGCAATCAGCCCCAGCATTTT,CASSTPSGAGGSNQPQHF
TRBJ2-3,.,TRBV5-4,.,TGTGCCAGCAGAGGGGGTGGAACCAGCACAGATACGCAGTATTTT,CASRGGGTSTDTQYF
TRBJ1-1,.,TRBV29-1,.,TGCAGCGTTGAGGGTTTGACAACTGAAGCTTTCTTT,CSVEGLTTEAFF
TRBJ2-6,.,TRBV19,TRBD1,TGTGCCACAAAGGGACAGGAGAGCTCTGGGGCCAACGTCCTGACTTTC,CATKGQESSGANVLTF
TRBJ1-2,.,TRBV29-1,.,TGCAGCGTGACAATAGGGTTGAGGGACTATGGCTACACCTTC,CSVTIGLRDYGYTF